Below are 28 T cell receptor beta chains sequenced from a single sample in a study of T cells in pancreatic ductal adenocarcinoma. TCRdb's table, derived via immunoSEQ multiplex PCR, lists solely in-frame clones and lacks some. The table lists 7,500 to 9,000 clones, under 90% of them singletons. Surgery without prior neoadjuvant therapy was the treatment of the selected pancreatic ductal adenocarcinoma patients. Sequenced input: PBMCs. All receptors derive from a human donor with pancreatic ductal adenocarcinoma.

The rearrangement uses TRBV7-6 and TRBJ1-1, with 9 bases fitting TRBD1. In germline, CDR1 is SGHVS, CDR2 FNYEAQ. V trimming: 5 bases; J trimming: 5 bases; junction bases outside the gene matches: 12. CDR3 length: 16 residues. The CDR3 nucleotides are TGTGCCAGCAGCCGAAAAGCGACAGGGGGAAGGACTGAAGCTTTCTTT. Protein: CASSRKATGGRTEAFF.

The chain employs TRBV27 and TRBJ2-3, with 9 bases that match TRBD2. V was pared by 8 bases and J by 2 bases, with 17 bases of the junction left unmatched. This CDR3 spans 18 amino acids. CDR1 MNHEY and CDR2 SMNVEV come from the germline V gene (reference sequence). The CDR3 sequence: CASFPRASGDLSTDTQYF. As DNA, the CDR3 is TGTGCCAGCTTTCCTAGGGCTAGCGGGGATCTCTCCACAGATACGCAGTATTTT.

This chain joins TRBV21-1 and TRBJ1-1; the table's D gene call, TRBD1, was not cross checked with the DNA. TRBV21-1 is designated a pseudogene. CDR3 size: 17 residues. The CDR3 region has the DNA TGTGCCAGCAGCAAAGCGCAGACAGTTAGCCCGAGGACTGAAGCTTTCTTT. Amino acids: CASSKAQTVSPRTEAFF.

The genes are TRBV28 and TRBJ1-5, with TRBD1 identical over 9 bases. The length of the CDR3 is 15 residues. Germline loops: CDR1 MDHEN, CDR2 SYDVKM. Trimming at V came to 0 bases and at J to 7 bases, leaving 4 bases not matched to a gene. The CDR3 protein is CASSLWDRGRQPQHF. In DNA, the CDR3 is TGTGCCAGCAGTTTATGGGACAGGGGTCGACAGCCCCAGCATTTT.

The rearrangement uses TRBV7-9 and TRBJ2-4; 8 nucleotides agree with TRBD2. CDR1 and CDR2 (germline): SEHNR, FQNEAQ (reference sequence). V shed 1 base, J shed 0 bases, and the junction held 8 bases outside the gene matches. The CDR3 runs to 18 residues. The CDR3 DNA reads TGTGCCAGCAGCTTAGTTACTAGCGGTCCGTTAGCCAAAAACATTCAGTACTTC. It yields the protein CASSLVTSGPLAKNIQYF.

CDR3 DNA sequence: TGTGCCAGCAGCAATCGGGGGGGGTCAGACGCCGGGGAGCTGTTTTTT. This encodes CASSNRGGSDAGELFF. V usage is TRBV7-3 and J usage is TRBJ2-2, with TRBD2 matching 8 bases. V dropped 5 bases and J dropped 6; count of bases not matched to a gene: 11. This CDR3 comprises 16 residues. The germline gives CDR1 SGHTA, CDR2 FQGTGA.

V usage is TRBV10-2 and J usage is TRBJ2-1; tentatively, D is TRBD2 (5 bases). V lost 3 bases to trimming and J lost 4 bases, with 10 bases between them. This CDR3 has 14 amino acids. The germline V gene has CDR1 WSHSY and CDR2 SAAADI. The CDR3 nucleotides are TGCGCCAGCAGTGACTCCGGGGTATACAATGAGCAGTTCTTC. As protein: CASSDSGVYNEQFF.

The V and J genes are TRBV4-2 and TRBJ1-6; D may be TRBD1 (6 bases). CDR3 length: 19 residues. With 0 bases removed from V and 8 bases from J, the gap between germline ends came to 23 bases. CDR1 and CDR2 from the germline V gene are LGHNA and YNFKEQ. The DNA for the CDR3 is TGTGCCAGCAGCCAAGATCTCGGGACACCAGACGGTATTGATTCACCCCTCCACTTT. Its translation: CASSQDLGTPDGIDSPLHF.

This chain connects TRBV7-2 to TRBJ2-1, with 11 bases that match TRBD2. After removal of 4 bases from V and 4 bases from J, the junction contained 3 bases not matched to a gene. This CDR3 is built from 15 residues. CDR1 and CDR2 from the germline V gene are SGHTA and FQGNSA. The CDR3 DNA sequence: TGTGCCAGCAGCTCGGGACTAGCGGCTTACAATGAGCAGTTCTTC. Its protein is CASSSGLAAYNEQFF.

The gene calls are TRBV25-1 and TRBJ2-2, with TRBD1 identical over 9 bases. After removal of 6 bases from V and 5 bases from J, the junction contained 10 bases not matched to a gene. The CDR3 runs to 16 residues. In germline, CDR1 is MGHDK, CDR2 SYGVNS. The CDR3 loop is CASSDRGGWGTGELFF. The CDR3 DNA follows: TGTGCCAGCAGCGACAGGGGGGGCTGGGGAACCGGGGAGCTGTTTTTT.

A few counts support this clone. The chain employs TRBV4-3 and TRBJ1-2; D is perhaps TRBD1 (5 bases). This CDR3 has 14 residues. Trimming took off 5 bases at V and 4 bases at J, with 14 bases between the two ends. CDR1 and CDR2 from the germline V gene are LGHNA and YSLEER. This CDR3 is CASSFWGEGYGYTF. The DNA of the CDR3 is TGCGCCAGCAGCTTCTGGGGGGAGGGCTATGGCTACACCTTC.

The genes are TRBV29-1 and TRBJ1-1; D is unresolved. The CDR3 has 13 amino acids. Germline V CDR1 and CDR2: SQVTM, ANQGSEA. V gave up 7 bases and J gave up 9 bases, with 21 bases separating them. The CDR3, as DNA: TGCAGCGCGGAGGATAGTAATACCGGGAAAGCTTTCTTT. Translation gives CSAEDSNTGKAFF.

Notes on this clone: An end of the junction differs from the germline gene, which may be a read error. The rearrangement uses TRBV5-1 and TRBJ2-4; possible D gene TRBD1, 7 bases. The CDR3 totals 18 residues. CDR1 is SGHRS, CDR2 YFSETQ, per germline. The DNA for the CDR3 is TGCGCCAGCAGCCCGGACCTGACAGGGCCGGGGGCCAGAAACATTCAGTACTTC. Its protein is CASSPDLTGPGARNIQYF.

This chain uses TRBV7-3 with TRBJ2-1, with 9 bases aligning to TRBD2. V was clipped by 6 bases and J by 0 bases; unmatched bases: 6. The CDR3 contains 16 residues. Germline assignment: CDR1 SGHTA and CDR2 FQGTGA. The CDR3 coding sequence is TGTGCCAGCAGTTCTAATAGCGGGAGCTCCTACAATGAGCAGTTCTTC. Protein product: CASSSNSGSSYNEQFF.

This clone was recorded a few times. The chain links TRBV11-2 to TRBJ2-7; D unresolved. Deletions cut 0 bases from V and 6 bases from J, with 6 bases between. The CDR3 runs to 12 residues. Germline V gene data show CDR1 as SGHAT and CDR2 as FQNNGV. The CDR3 protein is CASSLDLSEQYF. Here the CDR3 DNA reads TGTGCCAGCAGCTTAGATCTTTCCGAGCAGTACTTC. Filled out from reference TRBV11-2 and TRBJ2-7, the complete variable domain reads EAGVAQSPRYKIIEKRQSVAFWCNPISGHATLYWYQQILGQGPKLLIQFQNNGVVDDSQLPKDRFSAERLKGVDSTLKIQPAKLEDSAVYLCASSLDLSEQYFGPGTRLTVT.

The rearrangement links TRBV18 to TRBJ1-1; the D is unclear. The ends were cut back, 3 bases at V and 7 bases at J, with 12 bases in the middle. This CDR3 is built from 13 residues. CDR1 KGHSH and CDR2 LQKENI come from the germline V gene. CDR3 DNA: TGTGCCAGCTCACCCATCTCGGAGGGTGAAGCTTTCTTT. Amino acid sequence: CASSPISEGEAFF.

This clone came up once. V is TRBV10-3 and J is TRBJ2-1, with 10 bases identical to TRBD2. The CDR3 totals 16 residues. The germline gives CDR1 ENHRY, CDR2 SYGVKD. Germline trimming cut 7 bases from V and 2 bases from J; bases unmatched to any gene: 8. CDR3 nucleotide sequence: TGTGCCATCACCGGTATGAGCGGGAGGGCCTACAATGAGCAGTTCTTC. It is translated as CAITGMSGRAYNEQFF.

The CDR3 DNA reads as TGTGCCAGCAGCCCCGGAGCGGGAGGGCCTTACAATGAGCAGTTCTTC. It codes for CASSPGAGGPYNEQFF. This chain connects TRBV7-3 to TRBJ2-1, with 10 bases aligning to TRBD2. The CDR3 has 16 amino acids. Germline V lookup: CDR1 SGHTA, CDR2 FQGTGA. Unmatched junction bases numbered 8, after V lost 5 bases and J lost 4 bases. Together with reference TRBV7-3 and TRBJ2-1, the CDR3 gives the full variable domain: GAGVSQTPSNKVTEKGKYVELRCDPISGHTALYWYRQSLGQGPEFLIYFQGTGAADDSGLPNDRFFAVRPEGSVSTLKIQRTERGDSAVYLCASSPGAGGPYNEQFFGPGTRLTVL.

The chain has TRBV6-4 and TRBJ2-5, with a tentative D call TRBD1 (6 bases). This CDR3 is 15 amino acids long. V was cut by 6 bases and J by 5 bases, with 19 bases left in between. Germline V gene lookup returns CDR1 MRHNA and CDR2 SNTAGT. The CDR3 DNA reads as TGTGCCAGCAGCGGATCCGGGACACCTGGGGAGACCCAGTACTTC. It translates to CASSGSGTPGETQYF.

This chain's CDR3 is CATIGEGPSTDTQYF. The DNA for the CDR3 is TGTGCCACCATCGGCGAGGGCCCTAGCACAGATACGCAGTATTTT. The chain links TRBV19 to TRBJ2-3, with a tentative D call TRBD2 (5 bases). Germline V gives CDR1 LNHDA, CDR2 SQIVND (reference sequence). The V and J ends lost 10 bases and 0 bases respectively, with 17 bases between them. The length of the CDR3 is 15 residues. The complete variable domain, with remaining parts taken from reference TRBV19 and TRBJ2-3, reads DGGITQSPKYLFRKEGQNVTLSCEQNLNHDAMYWYRQDPGQGLRLIYYSQIVNDFQKGDIAEGYSVSREKKESFPLTVTSAQKNPTAFYLCATIGEGPSTDTQYFGPGTRLTVL.

J is TRBJ1-5 and V is TRBV19, with 9 bases identical to TRBD1. This CDR3 comprises 16 residues. Germline V gene lookup returns CDR1 LNHDA and CDR2 SQIVND (reference sequence). J gave up 7 bases and V 6 bases, and 13 bases lay outside the gene matches. CDR3 DNA sequence: TGTGCCAGTAGACAGCAAGGACAGGGGATTCGACAGCCCCAGCATTTT. This codes for CASRQQGQGIRQPQHF.

The chain is built from TRBV18 and TRBJ2-3; a weak D match, TRBD2 (5 bases). V was trimmed by 1 base and J by 2 bases, leaving 13 bases between them. Germline V gene sequence: CDR1 KGHSH, CDR2 LQKENI. The CDR3 spans 16 residues. The CDR3 is CASSPRVASYTDTQYF. In DNA, the CDR3 is TGTGCCAGCTCACCACGTGTAGCGAGCTACACAGATACGCAGTATTTT.

The rearrangement links TRBV15 to TRBJ1-5, with TRBD1 matching 7 bases. The V gene's germline CDR1 is LNHNV and CDR2 YYDKDF (reference sequence). The CDR3 extends over 15 amino acids. The J segment lost 3 bases and the V segment lost 0 bases, leaving 2 bases of the junction unmatched. In DNA form, the CDR3 reads TGTGCCACCAGCAGAGATAGGGGGCTCAATCAGCCCCAGCATTTT. This translates into CATSRDRGLNQPQHF. Combining the CDR3 with reference TRBV15 and TRBJ1-5 gives the whole variable domain DAMVIQNPRYQVTQFGKPVTLSCSQTLNHNVMYWYQQKSSQAPKLLFHYYDKDFNNEADTPDNFQSRRPNTSFCFLDIRSPGLGDTAMYLCATSRDRGLNQPQHFGDGTRLSIL.

The chain has TRBV9 and TRBJ2-5; no definite D call. Germline V gives CDR1 SGDLS, CDR2 YYNGEE. The V and J ends lost 0 bases and 7 bases respectively, with 13 bases between them. CDR3 length: 14 amino acids. The DNA of the CDR3 is TGTGCCAGCAGCGTAGAGTTAGGTTCGGGGACCCAGTACTTC. It translates to CASSVELGSGTQYF.

The J gene is TRBJ2-7, the V gene TRBV19, with 8 bases aligning to TRBD1. The CDR3 contains 14 residues. Germline assignment: CDR1 LNHDA and CDR2 SQIVND (reference sequence). Trimming removed 1 base from V and 6 bases from J; junction bases left unmatched: 5. This CDR3 reads CASSIVGQVGEQYF. The CDR3 bases are TGTGCCAGTAGTATAGTGGGACAGGTGGGCGAGCAGTACTTC.

V is TRBV15 and J is TRBJ2-2; the match to TRBD1 covers 11 bases. The CDR3 is made up of 15 amino acids. Per the germline V gene, CDR1 is LNHNV and CDR2 is YYDKDF (reference sequence). J was trimmed by 6 bases and V by 5 bases; bases with no gene match: 5. CDR3 DNA sequence: TGTGCCACCAGCGTTGGGGGACAGGGGGCCGGGGAGCTGTTTTTT. Its translation is CATSVGGQGAGELFF.

The V call is TRBV30, the J call TRBJ1-1, with 7 bases fitting TRBD1. After removal of 2 bases from V and 1 base from J, the junction contained 10 bases not matched to a gene. CDR1 is GTSNPN, CDR2 SVGIG, per germline (reference sequence). The CDR3 sequence is 16 residues long. CDR3 in DNA: TGTGCCTGGAGTAGGAGGGACAGCTTTACGAACACTGAAGCTTTCTTT. Translating it yields CAWSRRDSFTNTEAFF.

The CDR3 sequence: CASSDRGSTDTQYF. The DNA of the CDR3 is TGTGCCAGCAGTGACAGGGGAAGCACAGATACGCAGTATTTT. This sequence joins TRBV6-4 and TRBJ2-3; D is perhaps TRBD1 (5 bases). Germline V gene lookup returns CDR1 MRHNA and CDR2 SNTAGT. Trimming took off 2 bases at V and 0 bases at J, with 6 bases between the two ends. This CDR3 region has 14 residues.